This T cell receptor beta chain was identified in a study of cytomegalovirus exposure and HLA in healthy donors. This CDR3 region has 14 residues. V lost 6 bases, J lost 11 bases, and 10 bases stayed unmatched. Germline CDR1 MNHNS, CDR2 SASEGT. All donors participated as healthy donors of bone marrow. About this clone itself: The antigen is undetermined.

Study-wide findings and caveats: Presence/absence analyses rested on an assumption that sequencing depth was roughly uniform across donors. Cytomegalovirus-associated status was assigned to about 170 TCR beta chains.

It was with 60 Vbeta and 13 Jbeta primers that the PCR ran. Method: immunoSEQ multiplex PCR; TCRdb's copy keeps in-frame clones and lacks some. Of 60,000 to 75,000 clones in the sample, 55% to 65% were seen once. The sequenced sample consisted of PBMCs. This chain connects TRBV6-1 to TRBJ2-1, with TRBD2 matching over 10 bases. The receptor was isolated from a woman between 50 and 59 years old in good health and CMV-seronegative. The CDR3 bases are TGTGCCAGCAGCTCGACAACTAGCGGGGATCAGCAGTTCTTC. This sequence encodes CASSSTTSGDQQFF.